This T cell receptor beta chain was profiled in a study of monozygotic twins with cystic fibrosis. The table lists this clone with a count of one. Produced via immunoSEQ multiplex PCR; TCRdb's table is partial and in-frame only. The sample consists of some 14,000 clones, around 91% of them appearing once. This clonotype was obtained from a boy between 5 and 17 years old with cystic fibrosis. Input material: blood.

CDR3 in DNA: TGCGCCAGCAGATGGGACTCGCTCGGGGAGCTGTTTTTT. This sequence encodes CASRWDSLGELFF. The chain carries TRBV5-1 and TRBJ2-2; a weak D match, TRBD2 (6 bases). Trimming removed 5 bases at V and 7 bases at J, with 12 bases between. From germline, CDR1 is SGHRS and CDR2 YFSETQ. The CDR3 has 13 residues.